Listed below are T cell receptor beta chains from one sample, sequenced in a study of cytomegalovirus exposure and HLA in healthy donors. Measured with immunoSEQ multiplex PCR; TCRdb has only the in-frame clones, and not every one. In the table there are some 120,000 clones, 85% to 90% of which are singletons. The sample taken for sequencing was PBMCs. The source is a woman in her thirties in good health and CMV-seronegative. The CDR3 runs from the conserved cysteine through the conserved F or W. A D gene is named only where the DNA matches it firmly. A row's size may be missing; if present it is once, few, many or a size class.

d_call,v_call,j_call,clone_size,cdr3_nt,cdr3_aa
TRBD1,TRBV4-1,TRBJ1-1,once,TGCGCCAGCAGCCAAGTTGGACAGGGGAAGTTGAACACTGAAGCTTTCTTT,CASSQVGQGKLNTEAFF
TRBD1,TRBV2,TRBJ2-1,.,TGTGCCAGCAGTGAATTACAGGGGACCTACAATGAGCAGTTCTTC,CASSELQGTYNEQFF
.,TRBV7-2,TRBJ1-2,.,TGTGCCAGCAGCCTCTCTCTGACAACTAACTATGGCTACACCTTC,CASSLSLTTNYGYTF
TRBD1,TRBV14,TRBJ1-4,once,TGTGCCAGCAGCCCCTACAGGGGGGGAAAACTGTTTTTT,CASSPYRGGKLFF
.,TRBV7-9,TRBJ1-3,few,TGTGCCAGCAGCCAAGGGGCGGGGTCTGGAAACACCATATATTTT,CASSQGAGSGNTIYF
TRBD1,TRBV12-5,TRBJ2-3,.,TGTGCTAGTGGTTTGGGCCGTCTCCGGGACAGGGGGAAGAACACAGATACGCAGTATTTT,CASGLGRLRDRGKNTDTQYF
.,TRBV20-1,TRBJ1-1,.,TGCAGTGTTCACAGAACCACTGAAGCTTTCTTT,CSVHRTTEAFF
.,TRBV15,TRBJ1-6,.,TGTGCCACCAGCGGGGATTCGGACAGACGGTCTCCTAATTCACCCCTCCACTTT,CATSGDSDRRSPNSPLHF
TRBD2,TRBV19,TRBJ2-5,.,TGTGCCAGTAGTTCACCTAGCGGGGCAATCCAAGAGACCCAGTACTTC,CASSSPSGAIQETQYF
.,TRBV2,TRBJ1-6,few,TGTGCCAGCCCTACAGGTACAGGGCGCAATTCACCCCTCCACTTT,CASPTGTGRNSPLHF
TRBD1,TRBV7-9,TRBJ2-1,.,TGTGCCAGCAGCCCCGGGGGACAGGGGTCCTACAATGAGCAGTTCTTC,CASSPGGQGSYNEQFF
.,TRBV2,TRBJ2-1,.,TGTGCCAGCGCCGCAAGTAGCTCCTACAATGAGCAGTTCTTC,CASAASSSYNEQFF
TRBD1,TRBV10-3,TRBJ1-4,.,TGTGCCACCAACTCACAGGGGACCACTAATGAAAAACTGTTTTTT,CATNSQGTTNEKLFF
.,TRBV10-3,TRBJ1-2,.,TGTGCCATCAGTGACGGTCGAGGCGGGCAGGGAGGGAACTATGGCTACACCTTC,CAISDGRGGQGGNYGYTF
TRBD1,TRBV25-1,TRBJ1-1,.,TGTGCCAGCAGTGGGGGACAGTTTTCAGCTTTCTTT,CASSGGQFSAFF
TRBD1,TRBV19,TRBJ1-4,.,TGTGCCAGTAGTGCCCCGACAGGGGGCCGCGAAAAACTGTTTTTT,CASSAPTGGREKLFF
.,TRBV11-2,TRBJ2-6,.,TGTGCCAGCAGCTTAGGGCAGGGAAACGTCCTGACTTTC,CASSLGQGNVLTF
TRBD2,TRBV7-3,TRBJ2-5,.,TGTGCCAGCAGCTTAGGGCGGGGGGAGACCCAGTACTTC,CASSLGRGETQYF
.,TRBV4-1,TRBJ1-1,many,TGCGCCAGCAGCCAAGAGGGCAGGGCCCACACTGAAGCTTTCTTT,CASSQEGRAHTEAFF
TRBD2,TRBV7-2,TRBJ2-1,.,TGTGCCAGCAGCTTGAGGACGCGGGGGAGAGCCAATGAGCAGTTCTTC,CASSLRTRGRANEQFF
.,TRBV19,TRBJ1-1,.,TGTGCCAGTAGTATGGCGGCAGGAGGGAACACTGAAGCTTTCTTT,CASSMAAGGNTEAFF
TRBD1,TRBV7-9,TRBJ2-1,.,TGTGCCGGCAGCTTAGTTTCAGGGGGCCACAATGAGCAGTTCTTC,CAGSLVSGGHNEQFF
TRBD2,TRBV5-4,TRBJ2-5,.,TGTGCCAGCAGCTTACGAATGACTAGCGGGGCGGAGACCCAGTACTTC,CASSLRMTSGAETQYF
.,TRBV19,TRBJ1-3,.,TGTGCCAGTAGTATACGGCGGTCTGGAAACACCATATATTTT,CASSIRRSGNTIYF
.,TRBV15,TRBJ2-3,.,TGTGCCACCAGCAGAGCTGAGACAGATACGCAGTATTTT,CATSRAETDTQYF
TRBD2,TRBV7-2,TRBJ2-1,.,TGTGCCAGCAGCCGGCCGGAGCGGGGCAGTGAGCAGTTCTTC,CASSRPERGSEQFF
.,TRBV6-1,TRBJ1-5,.,TGTGCCAGCAGTGAAGTATTTCGCAATCAGCCCCAGCATTTT,CASSEVFRNQPQHF
.,TRBV25-1,TRBJ1-3,.,TGTGCCAGCAGTGACCCCGGACAGGGAAACACCATATATTTT,CASSDPGQGNTIYF
.,TRBV6-5,TRBJ1-1,.,TGTGCCAGCAGTTTTCACACGAACACTGAAGCTTTCTTT,CASSFHTNTEAFF
TRBD1,TRBV5-4,TRBJ2-3,.,TGTGCCAGCAGCAGACCGGGACAGGGGGGAGGTACGCAGTATTTT,CASSRPGQGGGTQYF
TRBD2,TRBV5-6,TRBJ2-3,.,TGTGCCAGCAGCTTCCGCTTTAGCGGGATCACAGATACGCAGTATTTT,CASSFRFSGITDTQYF